The 20 T cell receptor beta chains reported below all come from one sample, sequenced in a study of blood T cells in healthy people across ages. Primers used in a second PCR of about 6 to 12 cycles were a sample-barcoded 5' primer and a J-beta primer mix. MiXCR was run by TCRdb on the 5' RACE reads, yielding one entry per CDR3 protein. The sample shows about 1,400,000 distinct CDR3 sequences, around 39% of them seen only once. The material sequenced was blood. Receptors were obtained from a young woman in good health.

V gene TRBV14 combines with J gene TRBJ2-3; unclear D gene. With 1 base removed from V and 0 bases from J, the gap between germline ends came to 8 bases. Germline V gene lookup returns CDR1 SGHDN and CDR2 FVKESK. The CDR3 loop spans 15 amino acids. CDR3 residues: CASSQGATSTDTQYF. The DNA of the CDR3 is TGTGCCAGCAGCCAAGGGGCCACCAGCACAGATACGCAGTATTTT.

This chain connects TRBV12-3 or TRBV12-4 to TRBJ1-3; D call uncertain. Trimming pared 6 bases from V and 0 bases from J, leaving 3 bases between. The CDR3 has 12 residues. CDR3 in amino acids: CASSHSGNTIYF. In DNA, the CDR3 is TGTGCCAGCAGCCACTCTGGAAACACCATATATTTT.

The chain employs TRBV28 and TRBJ2-7; TRBD1 is a possible D gene (6 bases). CDR3 length equals 12 residues. Germline V lookup: CDR1 MDHEN, CDR2 SYDVKM. V shed 3 bases and J shed 6 bases, with 9 bases lying between them. CDR3 DNA sequence: TGTGCCAGCAGTTTCACAGGGTTCGAGCAGTACTTC. Its translation: CASSFTGFEQYF.

Details on this clonotype: Compared with germline, one end of the junction differs, possibly owing to a read error. The chain employs TRBV12-3 or TRBV12-4 and TRBJ1-1, with 9 bases that match TRBD1. The CDR3 totals 13 residues. DNA of the CDR3: TGTGCCAGCAGTAAACAGGGGGCTGGTGAAGTTTTCTTT. It translates to CASSKQGAGEVFF.

The chain links TRBV4-2 to TRBJ1-2; no firm D call. This CDR3 comprises 15 residues. Trimming stripped 0 bases from V and 3 bases from J, with 11 bases between. Germline loops: CDR1 LGHNA, CDR2 YNFKEQ. As DNA, the CDR3 is TGTGCCAGCAGCCAAGATCGCGGGGTGGACTATGGCTACACCTTC. As protein: CASSQDRGVDYGYTF.

The chain couples TRBV7-2 to TRBJ2-3; 9 bases line up with TRBD2. The V segment lost 5 bases and the J segment 1 base; nucleotides outside the gene matches: 4. Looked up from germline, CDR1 is SGHTA and CDR2 is FQGNSA. The CDR3 is made up of 15 amino acids. The CDR3 coding sequence is TGTGCCAGCAGCCTCGAGCGGGAGGGCACAGATACGCAGTATTTT. Protein sequence: CASSLEREGTDTQYF.

The chain has TRBV10-3 and TRBJ1-2; TRBD1 matches 7 bases. CDR1 is ENHRY, CDR2 SYGVKD, per germline. The V and J ends lost 4 bases and 0 bases, in that order; junction bases with no gene match: 5. This CDR3 has 15 residues. Here the CDR3 DNA reads TGTGCCATCAGTGTCGGGACAGTCTCTAACTATGGCTACACCTTC. It codes for CAISVGTVSNYGYTF.

This clonotype was observed a handful of times. The V call is TRBV20-1, the J call TRBJ1-2; 9 bases match TRBD1. The CDR3 is made up of 13 amino acids. V trimming: 4 bases; J trimming: 4 bases; junction bases outside the gene matches: 4. The germline gives CDR1 DFQATT, CDR2 SNEGSKA (reference sequence). CDR3 coding DNA: TGCAGTGCTACCGCGGGACAGGGCTATGGCTACACCTTC. This sequence encodes CSATAGQGYGYTF.

This clonotype was counted a single time. The chain has TRBV12-5 and TRBJ2-1; 9 bases are a match to TRBD2. Looked up from germline, CDR1 is LGHNT and CDR2 is FRNRAP. The J segment lost 3 bases and the V segment lost 5 bases, leaving 8 bases of the junction unmatched. This CDR3 is built from 16 residues. In nucleotides, the CDR3 is TGTGCTAGTGGTCCCCCACGACTAGCGGACTACAATGAGCAGTTCTTC. Translation gives CASGPPRLADYNEQFF.

This clonotype was seen at least ten times. The V call is TRBV6-1, the J call TRBJ2-6; possible D gene TRBD1, 5 bases. The ends were cut back, 7 bases at V and 0 bases at J, with 10 bases in the middle. The CDR3 has 15 residues. CDR1 is MNHNS, CDR2 SASEGT, per germline. This chain's CDR3 is CASILQASGANVLTF. CDR3 in DNA: TGTGCCAGCATACTACAGGCCTCTGGGGCCAACGTCCTGACTTTC.

Here the CDR3 DNA reads TGTGCCAGCAGCGCGCACGACAACAGAGGGAGTTCCTACAATGAGCAGTTCTTC. Translation: CASSAHDNRGSSYNEQFF. The V and J genes are TRBV7-6 and TRBJ2-1; D possibly corresponds to TRBD2 (5 bases). CDR1 is SGHVS, CDR2 FNYEAQ, per germline. Deletions cut 5 bases from V and 1 base from J, with 21 bases between. The CDR3 has 18 amino acids.

The rearrangement links TRBV20-1 to TRBJ2-7; 9 positions match TRBD2. The CDR3 loop spans 13 amino acids. Germline CDR1 and CDR2: DFQATT and SNEGSKA (reference sequence). V shed 8 bases, J shed 0 bases, and the junction held 5 bases outside the gene matches. The CDR3 reads CSTGLAHSYEQYF. CDR3 coding DNA: TGCAGTACCGGACTAGCGCACTCCTACGAGCAGTACTTC.

The chain links TRBV28 to TRBJ2-7; a possible D gene is TRBD1 (5 bases). Trimming cost V 1 base and J 2 bases, with 9 bases left between them. CDR1 is MDHEN and CDR2 is SYDVKM in the germline V gene. There are 14 residues in the CDR3. As DNA, the CDR3 is TGTGCCAGCAGTTTATTTGGCAGGGCCTACGAGCAGTACTTC. This sequence encodes CASSLFGRAYEQYF.

The rearrangement uses TRBV28 and TRBJ1-4; D gene unclear. Germline V gene data show CDR1 as MDHEN and CDR2 as SYDVKM. V was shortened by 3 bases and J by 1 base, with 12 bases between the two germline ends. This CDR3 has 16 residues. CDR3 sequence reads: CASSFPGGETNEKLFF. In nucleotides, the CDR3 is TGTGCCAGCAGTTTCCCTGGCGGGGAAACTAATGAAAAACTGTTTTTT.

J is TRBJ2-3 and V is TRBV28; weak D call: TRBD2 (6 bases). Per germline, CDR1 MDHEN and CDR2 SYDVKM. The CDR3 consists of 16 residues. Trimming took 3 bases from V and 0 from J, leaving 13 bases between them. The CDR3 coding sequence is TGTGCCAGCAGTTTCGCGCGGCGGGGTAGCACAGATACGCAGTATTTT. Encoded protein: CASSFARRGSTDTQYF.

The chain recombines TRBV6-5 with TRBJ1-2, with 9 positions matching TRBD1. Germline loops: CDR1 MNHEY, CDR2 SVGAGI. The CDR3 has 16 residues. The junction had 6 bases not matched to a gene; V was cut back by 0 bases and J by 4 bases. The CDR3 reads CASSYSTGQGSYGYTF. For the CDR3, the DNA is TGTGCCAGCAGTTACTCGACGGGACAGGGAAGCTATGGCTACACCTTC.

This clonotype was detected only once. One junction end disagrees with the germline gene, perhaps due to a read error. This chain joins TRBV5-3 and TRBJ2-3; perhaps TRBD2 as D (6 bases). TRBV5-3 is an ORF, and what it does is uncertain. CDR3 size: 16 residues. The DNA for the CDR3 is TGTGCCAGCAGCTCCAGACTAGTGGGAGCTGTGGATACGCAGTATTTT. It specifies CASSSRLVGAVDTQYF.

The genes are TRBV7-9 and TRBJ2-1, with D possibly matching TRBD2 (5 bases). V lost 5 bases to trimming and J lost 3 bases, with 11 bases between them. Per the germline V gene, CDR1 is SEHNR and CDR2 is FQNEAQ (reference sequence). The CDR3 consists of 14 residues. The CDR3 sequence: CASSGRAVYNEQFF. The CDR3 bases are TGTGCCAGCAGCGGGCGGGCCGTCTACAATGAGCAGTTCTTC.

The rearrangement links TRBV29-1 to TRBJ1-3; no definite D call. The V gene lost 6 bases and the J gene lost 0 bases, with 9 bases spanning the gap. The CDR3 has 13 residues. Looked up from germline, CDR1 is SQVTM and CDR2 is ANQGSEA. Here the CDR3 reads CSVAKSSGNTIYF. The CDR3 DNA follows: TGCAGCGTCGCCAAGAGCTCTGGAAACACCATATATTTT.

The chain joins TRBV12-3 or TRBV12-4 to TRBJ2-1; D remains ambiguous. CDR3 length: 13 amino acids. The V end was cut by 3 bases, the J end by 2 bases, with 5 bases between. This chain's CDR3 is CASSFAAYNEQFF. The DNA of the CDR3 is TGTGCCAGCAGTTTCGCGGCCTACAATGAGCAGTTCTTC.